These 30 T cell receptor beta chains were sequenced from one sample in a study of breast tumors, draining lymph nodes, adjacent tissues. Breast cancer patients provided tissue from their axillary draining lymph nodes. Using its own MiXCR run on the multiplex PCR reads, TCRdb lists one record per CDR3 protein. Of about 270,000 distinct CDR3 sequences listed, around 30% are singletons. The sequenced sample consisted of axillary lymph node tissue. The receptors come from a female donor with breast cancer. Some clones in this sample may be carry-over from other donors' samples.

As to this clonotype: A read error is possible here, since a much larger clone lies one base away. The chain links TRBV12-3 or TRBV12-4 to TRBJ2-7, with TRBD2 identical over 9 bases. The CDR3 loop spans 15 amino acids. J gave up 6 bases and V 5 bases, and 11 bases lay outside the gene matches. The CDR3 here is CASSLVAGDAAEQYF. CDR3 nucleotides: TGTGCCAGCAGTCTAGTAGCGGGAGATGCGGCCGAGCAGTACTTC.

The CDR3 sequence: CARSPQGTSQETQYF. The CDR3 DNA sequence: TGTGCCAGAAGCCCACAGGGGACTAGCCAAGAGACCCAGTACTTC. This rearrangement joins TRBV11-3 to TRBJ2-5; tentative D call: TRBD2 (8 bases). The CDR3 extends over 15 amino acids. V lost 9 bases and J lost 1, with 18 bases in between. Germline V gene data show CDR1 as SGHNT and CDR2 as YENEEA.

As concerns this clonotype: One junction end disagrees with the germline gene, perhaps due to a read error. The chain joins TRBV9 to TRBJ1-1; possibly TRBD1 for D (5 bases). The germline gives CDR1 SGDLS, CDR2 YYNGEE. This CDR3 contains 14 residues. The DNA for the CDR3 is TGTGCCAGCAGCGTATCAGGGATGAACACTGAAGCTTCCTTT. Its protein is CASSVSGMNTEASF.

This clonotype was observed at least ten times. J is TRBJ2-5 and V is TRBV20-1, with D perhaps assigned TRBD1 or TRBD2 (5 bases each). V lost 5 bases and J lost 4, with 23 bases in between. Per germline, CDR1 DFQATT and CDR2 SNEGSKA (reference sequence). There are 16 residues in the CDR3. CDR3 loop: CSAHRTGTTTGETQYF. DNA for the CDR3: TGCAGTGCTCACCGAACCGGGACCACGACGGGAGAGACCCAGTACTTC.

This clonotype was detected only a few times. The V call is TRBV6-1, the J call TRBJ2-3; 9 positions match TRBD1. Germline CDR1 MNHNS, CDR2 SASEGT. J lost 3 bases, V lost 2 bases, and 6 bases had no gene match. CDR3 length: 16 amino acids. CDR3 nucleotide sequence: TGTGCCAGCAGTGAACCCTCTGGGACAGGGACAGATACGCAGTATTTT. Translating it yields CASSEPSGTGTDTQYF.

This clonotype was observed many times. The J gene is TRBJ2-3, the V gene TRBV11-3; 7 nucleotides match TRBD2. The CDR3 contains 16 residues. CDR1 is SGHNT, CDR2 YENEEA, per germline. The V gene end was trimmed by 3 bases and the J gene end by 4 bases; junction bases not matched to a gene: 10. The CDR3 region is CASSFGQREGADTQYF. For the CDR3, the DNA is TGTGCCAGCAGCTTTGGCCAGCGGGAAGGGGCAGATACGCAGTATTTT.

This clonotype showed up just a few times. This chain links TRBV20-1 with TRBJ1-1; 7 bases fit TRBD1. This CDR3 comprises 14 residues. The V segment lost 3 bases and the J segment 4 bases; nucleotides outside the gene matches: 8. Germline CDR1 reads DFQATT; CDR2 reads SNEGSKA (reference sequence). The CDR3 spells CSARATGRLTEAFF. The CDR3 DNA follows: TGCAGTGCTAGGGCGACAGGGAGGCTCACTGAAGCTTTCTTT.

This clonotype was counted at least ten times. J is TRBJ1-2 and V is TRBV30, with D possibly TRBD1 on 5 matching bases. The CDR3 is made up of 12 amino acids. V dropped 4 bases and J dropped 8 bases, with 14 bases sitting between them. Germline assignment: CDR1 GTSNPN and CDR2 SVGIG (reference sequence). CDR3 in DNA: TGTGCCTGGACCCGGGACCGGGAGGGCTACACCTTC. This translates into CAWTRDREGYTF.

This clonotype was seen repeatedly, ten times or more. J is TRBJ2-3 and V is TRBV19; TRBD1 matches 9 bases. The germline V gene has CDR1 LNHDA and CDR2 SQIVND (reference sequence). With V trimmed by 6 bases and J by 3 bases, 7 bases remained unmatched. The CDR3 is 15 amino acids. CDR3 bases: TGTGCCAGTAGAATCCGGGACAGGGTGACAGATACGCAGTATTTT. It yields the protein CASRIRDRVTDTQYF.

The V and J genes are TRBV3-1 and TRBJ2-7; D may be TRBD2 (6 bases). The CDR3 covers 15 residues. CDR1 is LGHDT, CDR2 YNNKEL, per germline (reference sequence). V was pared by 0 bases and J by 5 bases, with 14 bases between. The CDR3 here is CASSQDVAVAHEQYF. The CDR3 nucleotides are TGTGCCAGCAGCCAAGATGTAGCGGTAGCCCACGAGCAGTACTTC.

This clonotype was recorded many times. The chain employs TRBV7-2 and TRBJ2-7; D call uncertain. Trimming removed 8 bases from V and 2 bases from J, with 13 bases in between. Germline CDR1 reads SGHTA; CDR2 reads FQGNSA. This CDR3 spans 13 amino acids. DNA for the CDR3: TGTGCCAGCGGGGTGGGCAGAGCCTACGAGCAGTACTTC. Amino acids: CASGVGRAYEQYF.

This clonotype was seen at least ten times. The chain carries TRBV5-1 and TRBJ2-7, with 10 bases that match TRBD1. Germline assignment: CDR1 SGHRS and CDR2 YFSETQ. J gave up 7 bases and V 4 bases, and 8 bases lay outside the gene matches. CDR3 length: 14 residues. The CDR3, as DNA: TGCGCCAGCAGCATGGGACAGGGGAGCGGAGAGCAGTACTTC. Translated: CASSMGQGSGEQYF.

The V gene is TRBV30, the J gene TRBJ2-7; the D gene is possibly TRBD1 (5 bases). Germline V gene lookup returns CDR1 GTSNPN and CDR2 SVGIG (reference sequence). V lost 4 bases and J lost 0, with 13 bases in between. The CDR3 runs to 14 residues. The CDR3 sequence is CAWNGAGPSYEQYF. The CDR3 DNA is TGTGCCTGGAATGGAGCAGGGCCCTCCTACGAGCAGTACTTC. The complete variable domain, with remaining parts taken from reference TRBV30 and TRBJ2-7, reads SQTIHQWPATLVQPVGSPLSLECTVEGTSNPNLYWYRQAAGRGLQLLFYSVGIGQISSEVPQNLSASRPQDRQFILSSKKLLLSDSGFYLCAWNGAGPSYEQYFGPGTRLTVT.

This clonotype was recorded only once. The V and J genes are TRBV25-1 and TRBJ2-7; D possibly corresponds to TRBD2 (6 bases). V lost 8 bases to trimming and J lost 0 bases, with 14 bases between them. Germline CDR1 and CDR2: MGHDK and SYGVNS. The CDR3 runs to 14 residues. CDR3 amino acids: CASFSGTFSYEQYF. Here the CDR3 DNA reads TGTGCCAGCTTCTCCGGGACTTTCTCCTACGAGCAGTACTTC.

This clonotype was recorded at least ten times. The V and J genes are TRBV11-2 and TRBJ2-3; D gene ambiguous. The CDR3 sequence is 16 residues long. Germline V gives CDR1 SGHAT, CDR2 FQNNGV. Trimming stripped 4 bases from V and 0 bases from J, with 14 bases between. CDR3 sequence (DNA): TGTGCCAGCAGCTGGTCCCAGCCGGCAAGCACAGATACGCAGTATTTT. Translation: CASSWSQPASTDTQYF.

The V and J genes are TRBV15 and TRBJ1-5, with D possibly matching TRBD1 (6 bases). Per germline, CDR1 LNHNV and CDR2 YYDKDF (reference sequence). V shed 0 bases and J shed 11 bases, with 17 bases lying between them. The CDR3 has 15 amino acids. CDR3 DNA sequence: TGTGCCACCAGCAGAGATCGAGGGGGGCTCGAGACCCAGCATTTT. Encoded protein: CATSRDRGGLETQHF.

This clonotype appeared many times. The gene calls are TRBV25-1 and TRBJ2-3; TRBD2 matches 7 bases. CDR3 length: 13 residues. The germline V gene has CDR1 MGHDK and CDR2 SYGVNS. Trimming removed 2 bases from V and 6 bases from J; junction bases left unmatched: 2. CDR3 region: CASSEDGRDTQYF. CDR3 nucleotide sequence: TGTGCCAGCAGTGAAGACGGGAGGGATACGCAGTATTTT.

This clonotype was detected many times. V is TRBV11-3 and J is TRBJ2-7; D tentatively reads TRBD1 or TRBD2 (5 bases each). V was shortened by 1 base and J by 3 bases, with 10 bases between the two germline ends. Looked up from germline, CDR1 is SGHNT and CDR2 is YENEEA. The CDR3 has 14 residues. CDR3 DNA: TGTGCCAGCAGCTTAGTGGCAGGGAGCTACGAGCAGTACTTC. Its protein product is CASSLVAGSYEQYF. Full variable domain (outside the CDR3, taken from reference TRBV11-3 and TRBJ2-7): EAGVVQSPRYKIIEKKQPVAFWCNPISGHNTLYWYLQNLGQGPELLIRYENEEAVDDSQLPKDRFSAERLKGVDSTLKIQPAELGDSAVYLCASSLVAGSYEQYFGPGTRLTVT.

As to this clonotype: A much more abundant neighbour one base away suggests this may be a read error. The CDR3 here is CACSSGQDTQYF. As DNA, the CDR3 is TGTGCCTGCAGCTCCGGACAGGATACGCAGTATTTT. This chain joins TRBV11-2 and TRBJ2-3, with D perhaps matching TRBD1 (6 bases). The CDR3 consists of 12 residues. CDR1 and CDR2 (germline): SGHAT, FQNNGV.

This clonotype was observed a single time. CDR3 sequence: CASSRRDGNDNEQFF. CDR3 bases: TGTGCCAGCAGCCGCCGGGACGGAAACGACAATGAGCAGTTCTTC. The chain combines TRBV14 with TRBJ2-1; either TRBD1 or TRBD2 may fit D (5 bases each). CDR1 and CDR2 from the germline V gene are SGHDN and FVKESK. V gave up 4 bases and J gave up 5 bases, with 15 bases separating them. The CDR3 runs 15 residues. Full variable domain (missing parts from reference TRBV14 and TRBJ2-1): EAGVTQFPSHSVIEKGQTVTLRCDPISGHDNLYWYRRVMGKEIKFLLHFVKESKQDESGMPNNRFLAERTGGTYSTLKVQPAELEDSGVYFCASSRRDGNDNEQFFGPGTRLTVL.

This clonotype was seen repeatedly, ten times or more. V usage is TRBV20-1 and J usage is TRBJ2-3; the D gene is possibly TRBD1 (5 bases). In germline, CDR1 is DFQATT, CDR2 SNEGSKA (reference sequence). V lost 5 bases, J lost 6 bases, and 9 bases lay in between. This CDR3 is 11 amino acids long. CDR3 protein: CSAGAHDTQYF. For the CDR3, the DNA is TGCAGTGCTGGGGCTCATGATACGCAGTATTTT.

This clonotype was found many times. The chain couples TRBV19 to TRBJ2-2; the D gene is possibly TRBD2 (5 bases). The CDR3 is 18 residues long. Germline CDR1 LNHDA, CDR2 SQIVND (reference sequence). Trimming removed 10 bases from V and 6 bases from J, with 30 bases in between. The CDR3 here is CATLSSLSASPKAGELFF. The CDR3 region has the DNA TGTGCCACCCTATCCAGCCTTAGCGCGAGTCCCAAGGCCGGGGAGCTGTTTTTT.

This clonotype came up many times. The rearrangement links TRBV7-9 to TRBJ2-1; 11 bases fit TRBD1. The CDR3 covers 17 residues. V was clipped by 2 bases and J by 2 bases; unmatched bases: 5. Germline lookup yields CDR1 SEHNR and CDR2 FQNEAQ (reference sequence). Written as DNA, the CDR3 is TGTGCCAGCAGCTTACAACCGGGACAGGGGGCCTACAATGAGCAGTTCTTC. This sequence encodes CASSLQPGQGAYNEQFF.

Comment on this clonotype: It may be a read error: a sequence one base away is much more abundant. The rearrangement uses TRBV6-1 and TRBJ2-1; 13 bases are shared with TRBD2. Germline assignment: CDR1 MNHNS and CDR2 SASEGT. This CDR3 has 13 residues. The CDR3 here is CASRPTSGRELFF. For the CDR3, the DNA is TGTGCCAGCAGGCCCACTAGCGGGAGGGAGCTGTTCTTC.

The sample holds a few counts of this clonotype. A much larger clone differs from this one at a single base, so this may be a read error. The chain uses TRBV11-1 and TRBJ2-7; possible D gene TRBD2, 7 bases. Trimming took off 7 bases at V and 6 bases at J, with 22 bases between the two ends. This CDR3 region has 15 residues. In germline, CDR1 is SGHAT, CDR2 FQDESV (reference sequence). CDR3 region: CASTPGGVTGGEQYF. DNA of the CDR3: TGTGCCAGCACCCCGGGGGGCGTGACTGGCGGCGAGCAGTACTTC.

This clonotype was found many times. The V call is TRBV15, the J call TRBJ1-5; D is unclear. CDR1 LNHNV and CDR2 YYDKDF come from the germline V gene (reference sequence). The CDR3 totals 14 residues. V shed 1 base and J shed 6 bases, with 10 bases lying between them. The CDR3 region has the DNA TGTGCCACCAGCAGAGGGGGTTCTAGTCAGCCCCAGCATTTT. Its protein product is CATSRGGSSQPQHF.

This clonotype has a count of ten or more. The chain has TRBV9 and TRBJ2-1; D remains unclear. The CDR3 has 13 amino acids. CDR1 and CDR2 (germline): SGDLS, YYNGEE. Trimming removed 1 base at V and 5 bases at J, with 7 bases between. Here the CDR3 reads CASSVRWNNEQFF. The CDR3 DNA sequence: TGTGCCAGCAGCGTACGGTGGAACAATGAGCAGTTCTTC.

J is TRBJ1-2 and V is TRBV30; perhaps TRBD1 as D (5 bases). Trimming took 0 bases from V and 4 from J, leaving 9 bases between them. The germline V gene encodes CDR1 GTSNPN and CDR2 SVGIG (reference sequence). The CDR3 consists of 13 residues. CDR3 sequence (DNA): TGTGCCTGGAGTGTACGGGGGATCTATGGCTACACCTTC. Translated: CAWSVRGIYGYTF.

This clonotype has ten or more counts. This rearrangement joins TRBV16 to TRBJ1-5; D ambiguous. The germline V gene has CDR1 KGHSY and CDR2 FQNENV. The CDR3 covers 16 residues. Trimming shortened V by 1 base and J by 0 bases, and 10 bases separated the two germline ends. This chain's CDR3 is CASSQFRLDSNQPQHF. CDR3 sequence (DNA): TGTGCCAGCAGCCAATTTAGGCTGGATAGCAATCAGCCCCAGCATTTT.

This clonotype came up many times. V and J are TRBV11-3 and TRBJ2-5, with D perhaps matching TRBD1 (5 bases). Germline CDR1 and CDR2: SGHNT and YENEEA. The CDR3 consists of 12 residues. The V gene lost 5 bases and the J gene lost 7 bases, with 11 bases spanning the gap. DNA for the CDR3: TGTGCCAGCAGCCAACCTCAGGGGACCCAGTACTTC. Its translation: CASSQPQGTQYF.